This T cell receptor (beta chain) was captured in a study of beta chain features in type 1 diabetes. Findings of the study overall: Shortening of TCRB CDR3s, moderate but significant, appeared in all four CD4+ subsets of Type 1 diabetes patients. Whatever favoring of shorter templates PCR might show would apply equally to patients and controls. The analysis here could not establish whether HLA type shapes TCRB rearrangement.

Germline-derived CDR1 and CDR2 are SGHTA and FQGNSA. Trimming stripped 2 bases from V and 5 bases from J, with 9 bases between. The CDR3 extends over 13 amino acids. This clone was seen more than once but under ten times. Its antigen is not known. The investigators reverse transcribed all of the isolated RNA, so they sequenced expressed TCRB transcripts. Sequencing used immunoSEQ multiplex PCR; TCRdb keeps in-frame clones, though not all of them. This table holds roughly 150,000 clones, approximately 12% found once. The receptor was derived from a man aged 18 to 35 in good health. The chain carries TRBV7-2 and TRBJ2-5; D uncertain. The specimen sequenced was central memory CD4+ T cells from blood. As DNA, the CDR3 is TGTGCCAGCAGCTTATGGGCCCGTGAGACCCAGTACTTC. Its protein is CASSLWARETQYF.